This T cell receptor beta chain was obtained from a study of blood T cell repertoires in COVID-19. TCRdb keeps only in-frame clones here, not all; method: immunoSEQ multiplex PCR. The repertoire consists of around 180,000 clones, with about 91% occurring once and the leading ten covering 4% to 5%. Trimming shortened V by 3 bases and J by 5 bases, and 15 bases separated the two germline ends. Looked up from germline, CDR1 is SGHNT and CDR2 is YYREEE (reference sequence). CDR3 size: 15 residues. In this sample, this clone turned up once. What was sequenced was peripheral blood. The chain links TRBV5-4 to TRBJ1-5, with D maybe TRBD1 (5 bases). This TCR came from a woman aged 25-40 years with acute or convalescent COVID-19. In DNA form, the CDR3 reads TGTGCCAGCAGCTCGCGTGAGGCGGGGGATCAGCCCCAGCATTTT. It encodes CASSSREAGDQPQHF.